This T cell receptor (beta chain) was captured in a study of control samples from healthy donors and cancer patients. The V gene's germline CDR1 is SGHNT and CDR2 YYREEE (reference sequence). Germline trimming cut 2 bases from V and 3 bases from J; bases unmatched to any gene: 1. This CDR3 has 14 residues. Profiling relied on immunoSEQ multiplex PCR, and the TCRdb table lists in-frame clones only, not all of them. This table holds fewer than 100,000 clones, more than 70% found once. The origin of this receptor is a woman between 45 and 65 years old in good health. What was sequenced was blood. The chain uses TRBV5-4 and TRBJ2-2, with TRBD2 matching 7 bases. CDR3 amino acids: CASSLAGYTGELFF. Written as DNA, the CDR3 is TGTGCCAGCAGCTTAGCGGGGTACACCGGGGAGCTGTTTTTT.